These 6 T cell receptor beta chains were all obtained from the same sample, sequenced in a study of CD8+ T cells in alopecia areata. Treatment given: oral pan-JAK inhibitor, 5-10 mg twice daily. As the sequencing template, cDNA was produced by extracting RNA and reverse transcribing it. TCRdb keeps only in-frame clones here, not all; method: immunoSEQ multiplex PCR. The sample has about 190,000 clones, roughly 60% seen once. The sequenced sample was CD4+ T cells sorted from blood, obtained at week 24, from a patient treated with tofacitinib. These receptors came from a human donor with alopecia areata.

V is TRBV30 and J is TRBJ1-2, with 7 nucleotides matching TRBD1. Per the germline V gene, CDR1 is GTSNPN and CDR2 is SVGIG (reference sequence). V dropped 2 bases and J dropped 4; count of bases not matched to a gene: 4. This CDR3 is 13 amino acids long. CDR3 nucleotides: TGTGCCTGGAGTTTTTCAGGGGGCTATGGCTACACCTTC. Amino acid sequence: CAWSFSGGYGYTF.

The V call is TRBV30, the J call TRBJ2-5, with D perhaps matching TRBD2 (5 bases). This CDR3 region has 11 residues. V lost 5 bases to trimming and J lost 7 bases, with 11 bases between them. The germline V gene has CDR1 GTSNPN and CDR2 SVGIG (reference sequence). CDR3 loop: CAWAEERTQYF. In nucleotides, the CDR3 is TGTGCCTGGGCGGAGGAGAGGACCCAGTACTTC.

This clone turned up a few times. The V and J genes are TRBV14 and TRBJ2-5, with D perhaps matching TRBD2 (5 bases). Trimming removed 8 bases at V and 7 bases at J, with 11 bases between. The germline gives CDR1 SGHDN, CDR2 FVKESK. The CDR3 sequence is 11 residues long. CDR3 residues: CASGSLVTQYF. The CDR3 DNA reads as TGTGCCAGCGGGAGTTTGGTGACCCAGTACTTC.

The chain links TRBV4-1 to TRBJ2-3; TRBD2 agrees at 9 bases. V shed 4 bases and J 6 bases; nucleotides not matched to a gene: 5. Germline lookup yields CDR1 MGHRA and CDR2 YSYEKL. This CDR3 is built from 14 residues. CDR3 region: CASSLSGGGDTQYF. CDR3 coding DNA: TGCGCCAGCAGCCTTAGCGGGGGCGGGGATACGCAGTATTTT.

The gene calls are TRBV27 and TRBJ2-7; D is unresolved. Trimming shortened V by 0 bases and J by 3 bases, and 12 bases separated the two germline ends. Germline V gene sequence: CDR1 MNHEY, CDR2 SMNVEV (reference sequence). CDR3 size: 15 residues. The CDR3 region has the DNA TGTGCCAGCAGTTTATCGTCGGGTTTGGGCTACGAGCAGTACTTC. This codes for CASSLSSGLGYEQYF.

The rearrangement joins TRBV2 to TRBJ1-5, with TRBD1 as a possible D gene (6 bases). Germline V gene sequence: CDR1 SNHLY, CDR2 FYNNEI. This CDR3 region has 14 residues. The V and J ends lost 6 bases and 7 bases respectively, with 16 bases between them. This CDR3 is CASREQGLGQPQHF. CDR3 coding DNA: TGTGCCAGCAGAGAGCAGGGGCTAGGGCAGCCCCAGCATTTT.